The entry below describes one T cell receptor (beta chain). The data stem from a study of identical twins. MiXCR, applied by TCRdb to the 5' RACE reads, yields one record per CDR3 protein. The sample records hundreds of thousands of distinct CDR3 sequences, 9% to 15% being singletons. Trimming cost V 4 bases and J 4 bases, with 14 bases left between them. Germline V gene data show CDR1 as SGHKS and CDR2 as YYEKEE (reference sequence). The CDR3 contains 14 residues. The sample also formed part of further work on yellow fever vaccine responses in identical twins.

The sequenced sample was PBMCs. The chain carries TRBV5-5 and TRBJ1-1; D is unresolved. This sequence was found in a woman aged 18 to 35 in good health. CDR3 sequence reads: CASSVHKGGTEAFF. In DNA, the CDR3 is TGTGCCAGCAGCGTACACAAGGGTGGCACTGAAGCTTTCTTT.